The rows below give T cell receptor beta chains drawn from one sample of a study of blood T cell repertoires in COVID-19. Here immunoSEQ multiplex PCR was the method, and the copy in TCRdb shows in-frame clones only, minus some. The top ten hold 7.5% to 9% of the sample, which has about 480,000 clones, 85% to 90% seen once. Sample: peripheral blood. Receptor source: a woman aged 45-59 years with COVID-19, enrolled during active disease. The CDR3 runs from the conserved cysteine through the conserved F or W. The D gene is left open where the match is weak.

v_call: TRBV30
d_call: TRBD1
j_call: TRBJ1-1
cdr3_aa: CAWSITGVSTEAFF
cdr3_nt: TGTGCCTGGAGTATCACAGGGGTTTCTACTGAAGCTTTCTTT

v_call: TRBV11-2
d_call: NA
j_call: TRBJ1-6
cdr3_aa: CASSLEGEGHRF
cdr3_nt: TGTGCCAGCAGCTTAGAGGGGGAGGGTCATCGGTTT

v_call: TRBV18
d_call: NA
j_call: TRBJ1-4
cdr3_aa: CASSPTGSTNEKLFF
cdr3_nt: TGTGCCAGCTCGCCAACAGGGTCTACTAATGAAAAACTGTTTTTT

v_call: TRBV19
d_call: TRBD1
j_call: TRBJ1-5
cdr3_aa: CASSIVQGAPGQPQHF
cdr3_nt: TGTGCCAGTAGTATAGTGCAGGGGGCGCCAGGACAGCCCCAGCATTTT

v_call: TRBV7-2
d_call: TRBD1
j_call: TRBJ1-2
cdr3_aa: CASSLGTGVRGGYTF
cdr3_nt: TGTGCCAGCAGCTTAGGGACAGGGGTTAGAGGTGGCTACACCTTC

v_call: TRBV6-5
d_call: NA
j_call: TRBJ1-1
cdr3_aa: CASSYSREGGTEAFF
cdr3_nt: TGTGCCAGCAGTTACTCGAGGGAGGGGGGGACTGAAGCTTTCTTT

v_call: TRBV5-1
d_call: NA
j_call: TRBJ1-1
cdr3_aa: CASSLAASATEAFF
cdr3_nt: TGCGCCAGCAGCTTGGCCGCCAGTGCCACTGAAGCTTTCTTT

v_call: TRBV9
d_call: TRBD1
j_call: TRBJ2-7
cdr3_aa: CASSVGKGGTGTYEQYF
cdr3_nt: TGTGCCAGCAGCGTAGGGAAGGGGGGGACAGGGACCTACGAGCAGTACTTC

v_call: TRBV6-5
d_call: NA
j_call: TRBJ1-3
cdr3_aa: CATSGAGNTIYF
cdr3_nt: TGTGCCACCTCAGGGGCCGGAAACACCATATATTTT

v_call: TRBV7-2
d_call: NA
j_call: TRBJ2-1
cdr3_aa: CASSRVAAGASDEQFF
cdr3_nt: TGTGCCAGCAGCCGGGTGGCGGCGGGGGCTTCGGATGAGCAGTTCTTC